The 2 T cell receptor beta chains below all came from one sample that was sequenced in a study of CD8+ T cells in alopecia areata. Treatment described: oral pan-JAK inhibitor, 5-10 mg twice daily. The authors extracted RNA and reverse transcribed it into cDNA as the sequencing template. TCRdb keeps only in-frame clones here, not all; method: immunoSEQ multiplex PCR. This repertoire shows approximately 190,000 clones, roughly 60% found once; its top ten account for approximately 5.1%. Specimen: CD4+ T cells sorted from blood, collected at week 24, from a patient treated with tofacitinib. These receptors were taken from a human donor with alopecia areata.

This clone was counted between two and nine times. The chain links TRBV29-1 to TRBJ2-5; D not resolved. The CDR3 loop spans 12 amino acids. Germline-derived CDR1 and CDR2 are SQVTM and ANQGSEA. Trimming left V 4 bases short and J 0 bases short, with 6 bases between. CDR3 amino acids: CSVVGYQETQYF. In nucleotides, the CDR3 is TGCAGCGTTGTGGGTTACCAAGAGACCCAGTACTTC.

The genes are TRBV7-6 and TRBJ1-6; 8 nucleotides align to TRBD1. The germline V gene has CDR1 SGHVS and CDR2 FNYEAQ. The CDR3 runs to 14 residues. Unmatched junction bases numbered 4, after V lost 5 bases and J lost 7 bases. The CDR3 reads CASSPGQGNSPLHF. CDR3 in DNA: TGTGCCAGCAGCCCTGGACAGGGAAATTCACCCCTCCACTTT.